The source of this T cell receptor beta chain is a study of OX40 agonist ivuxolimab in advanced cancers. In the study overall: The costimulatory receptor OX40 (CD134) was targeted by ivuxolimab, a fully human IgG2 agonistic monoclonal antibody. Three dose-escalation patients achieved partial responses, one with hepatocellular carcinoma and two with cutaneous melanoma. Among the 50 to 55 dose-escalation patients, about 19 had hepatocellular carcinoma, some 15 melanoma, 9 renal cell carcinoma and 9 head and neck cancer. The paper reports the monotherapy dose-escalation portion (N ≈ 52 patients) of the phase I ivuxolimab trial. Intravenous ivuxolimab was administered to patients every 2 weeks at six dose levels: 0.01, 0.1, 0.3, 1.5, 3 and 10 mg/kg. In the dose-escalation cohort, approximately 80% of patients were male, and the mean age was 60 years with a range of roughly 23 to 79. Patients were allowed to have had prior anti-PD-1, anti-PD-L1 or anti-CTLA-4 therapy, and more than 35% of the dose-escalation patients had been treated with checkpoint inhibitors. The point of sequencing TCRbeta in the periphery was to test whether ivuxolimab changed TCR sequence diversity and drove clonal T-cell expansion.

Study-level results and caveats: Low levels of normalized T-cell clonal expansion were also shown by some nonresponding patients. The antigen specificity of the clonally expanded peripheral T cells was not determined. At doses from 0.1 to 3.0 mg/kg, clonal expansion was seen in both CD4+ and CD8+ blood T cells between baseline and week 6. After ivuxolimab, more expanded clones were found on average in CD8+ T cells than in CD4+ T cells. In partial responders in the 0.1-3.0 mg/kg groups, normalized peripheral clonal expansion was found to be among the lowest, especially among CD8+ T cells.

Patients with autoimmune disease history or receiving systemic immunosuppression were excluded from the trial. Peripheral blood for TCR sequencing was drawn from every dose cohort at baseline, at cycle 4 day 1 and at cycle 7 day 1. Samples came from an open-label, multicenter, first-in-human phase I dose-escalation trial of ivuxolimab. Adults with locally advanced or metastatic head and neck squamous cell, hepatocellular, melanoma or renal cell carcinoma were enrolled in the trial. CD4+ and CD8+ T cells were sorted separately from peripheral blood before TCR sequencing. From its cysteine to its phenylalanine, the CDR3 spans 17 amino acids. Only the CDR3 DNA stays, 51 bases, in frame from base 1. At the junction V is shortened by 3 bases and J by 0 bases; bases outside the gene matches: 7. Reading the germline V gene gives CDR1 MGHRA and CDR2 YSYEKL. Points on this clone: No cognate antigen has been identified for it. There are no base qualities to consult, and no much larger clone falls within one base.

Genomic DNA was isolated from the sorted cells so that the TCRbeta CDR3 region could be sequenced. The immunoSEQ Assay was used for sequencing of TCRbeta CDR3 regions. Entries here come from immuneACCESS through TCRdb and include only in-frame sequences with V and J called. Some clones fail to appear in such tables; in the studies checked, an unresolved V gene covers under half of the shortfall, and the cause of the remainder is unknown. The sample table shows tens of thousands of clones, and more than 70% are seen once. The ten most abundant clones make up under 3% of the sample. This sequence was found in an adult with an advanced solid tumor such as melanoma, head and neck, liver or kidney cancer. The chain links TRBV4-1 with TRBJ2-7; a stretch of 11 junction bases matches TRBD2. Sequenced material: CD4+ or CD8+ T cells sorted from blood, taken in a trial of the OX40 agonist ivuxolimab. CDR3 sequence: CASSHLGTSGLSYEQYF. The nucleotide sequence is given as TGCGCCAGCAGCCACCTAGGGACTAGCGGCCTCTCCTACGAGCAGTACTTC.